The rows below give T cell receptor beta chains drawn from one sample of a study of blood T cell repertoires in COVID-19. The data were produced by immunoSEQ multiplex PCR, yet TCRdb's version contains in-frame clones alone and is incomplete. The table lists approximately 120,000 clones, 86% of them singletons. Sequenced input: peripheral blood. The receptors originated from a woman between 50 and 59 years old who had recovered from COVID-19. The CDR3 runs from the conserved cysteine through the conserved F or W. D genes are given only for firm matches. Not all rows give a size; the values are once, few, many and, for expanded clones, a class.

V gene	J gene	clone size	CDR3 length	D gene	CDR3 protein	CDR3 DNA
TRBV5-5	TRBJ1-4	-	15	TRBD1	CASSRIQGSNEKLFF	TGTGCCAGCAGCCGCATACAGGGGTCTAATGAAAAACTGTTTTTT
TRBV5-1	TRBJ2-3	-	16	TRBD2	CASSPLLAGEGDTQYF	TGCGCCAGCAGCCCCCTACTAGCGGGGGAAGGAGATACGCAGTATTTT
TRBV28	TRBJ1-2	-	15	-	CASSSRDTFGYGYTF	TGTGCCAGCAGTTCCCGGGACACCTTTGGATATGGCTACACCTTC
TRBV7-9	TRBJ2-1	-	14	TRBD2	CASSRTSGLNEQFF	TGTGCCAGCAGCCGGACTAGCGGGTTAAATGAGCAGTTCTTC
TRBV7-9	TRBJ2-2	-	19	-	CASSLGRGGGHFNTGELFF	TGTGCCAGCAGCTTGGGTCGAGGTGGCGGGCACTTTAACACCGGGGAGCTGTTTTTT
TRBV7-3	TRBJ2-1	once	15	-	CASSKRRDQINEQFF	TGTGCCAGCTCGAAAAGGCGGGACCAGATCAATGAGCAGTTCTTC
TRBV11-2	TRBJ1-1	-	13	-	CASSFQELTAAFF	TGTGCCAGCAGCTTCCAGGAACTTACAGCTGCTTTCTTT
TRBV11-3	TRBJ2-6	-	15	TRBD2	CASSQRGVGANVLTF	TGTGCCAGCAGCCAACGGGGGGTAGGGGCCAACGTCCTGACTTTC
TRBV29-1	TRBJ1-2	-	13	-	CSVHRTDLYGYTF	TGCAGCGTCCATCGGACAGACTTATATGGCTACACCTTC
TRBV5-1	TRBJ1-6	-	16	TRBD1	CASSQETTGINSPLHF	TGCGCCAGCAGCCAGGAAACGACAGGGATTAATTCACCCCTCCACTTT
TRBV6-2/TRBV6-3	TRBJ1-1	once	12	-	CASSQTKFEAFF	TGTGCCAGCAGTCAAACAAAATTCGAAGCTTTCTTT
TRBV2	TRBJ2-2	-	15	TRBD2	CASLGLAGHTGELFF	TGTGCCAGCTTAGGACTAGCGGGGCACACCGGGGAGCTGTTTTTT
TRBV27	TRBJ1-6	-	14	TRBD1	CASSFGGGGSPLHF	TGTGCCAGCAGTTTCGGAGGGGGCGGCTCACCCCTCCACTTT
TRBV7-3	TRBJ2-5	-	13	-	CASSLNYGETQYF	TGTGCCAGCAGCTTAAATTACGGGGAGACCCAGTACTTC
TRBV12-3/TRBV12-4	TRBJ2-2	-	13	-	CASRGPGTGELFF	TGTGCCAGCAGGGGGCCCGGCACCGGGGAGCTGTTTTTT
TRBV27	TRBJ2-7	-	17	TRBD2	CASSLWGTSGIKNEQYF	TGTGCCAGCAGTTTATGGGGGACTAGCGGGATAAAGAACGAGCAGTACTTC
TRBV18	TRBJ1-6	-	18	-	CASSPLPGRSSYNSPLHF	TGTGCCAGCTCACCACTCCCGGGAAGGAGCTCCTATAATTCACCCCTCCACTTT
TRBV4-3	TRBJ2-5	-	14	-	CASSQDLGAETQYF	TGCGCCAGCAGCCAAGATTTGGGCGCAGAGACCCAGTACTTC
TRBV19	TRBJ1-2	-	13	-	CASSPEANYGYTF	TGTGCCAGTAGTCCGGAGGCTAACTATGGCTACACCTTC
TRBV29-1	TRBJ1-2	-	12	-	CSPSPLGGGYTF	TGCAGCCCGTCTCCTTTAGGAGGTGGCTACACCTTC
TRBV4-1	TRBJ2-1	once	15	-	CASSQDSGTYNEQFF	TGCGCCAGCAGCCAAGATAGCGGAACCTACAATGAGCAGTTCTTC
TRBV19	TRBJ1-1	-	15	-	CASSSRRRENTEAFF	TGTGCCAGTAGTTCCCGCCGGAGAGAGAACACTGAAGCTTTCTTT
TRBV7-8	TRBJ1-3	many	18	-	CASSPTGQLLNSGNTIYF	TGTGCCAGCAGCCCTACTGGACAGCTTTTGAACTCTGGAAACACCATATATTTT
TRBV18	TRBJ2-5	-	15	TRBD2	CASSLAGGPEGTQYF	TGTGCCAGCTCACTGGCGGGAGGCCCCGAGGGGACCCAGTACTTC
TRBV28	TRBJ1-2	-	14	-	CASSLPLTNYGYTF	TGTGCCAGCAGCCTACCACTAACAAACTATGGCTACACCTTC
TRBV18	TRBJ1-2	-	14	-	CASSPSGDNYGYTF	TGTGCCAGCTCACCATCCGGGGATAACTATGGCTACACCTTC
TRBV19	TRBJ2-3	-	15	-	CASSIRPEGPDTQYF	TGTGCCAGTAGTATTCGCCCGGAGGGCCCAGATACGCAGTATTTT
TRBV5-1	TRBJ2-1	-	13	-	CASSLVLAHEQFF	TGCGCCAGCAGCTTGGTACTAGCTCATGAGCAGTTCTTC
TRBV19	TRBJ1-1	-	15	TRBD1	CASSSDRAENTEAFF	TGTGCCAGTAGTTCGGACAGGGCCGAGAACACTGAAGCTTTCTTT
TRBV19	TRBJ2-2	-	19	TRBD2	CASSLLYSPGLAYTGELFF	TGTGCCAGTAGTCTTTTGTACTCCCCGGGACTAGCTTACACCGGGGAGCTGTTTTTT
TRBV9	TRBJ2-2	-	16	-	CASAPGADSVTGELFF	TGTGCCAGCGCCCCAGGGGCTGATTCTGTAACCGGGGAGCTGTTTTTT
TRBV7-8	TRBJ2-2	-	16	TRBD1	CASSIRQGGRGGELFF	TGTGCCAGCAGCATTCGACAGGGTGGGAGAGGCGGGGAGCTGTTTTTT
TRBV19	TRBJ2-2	-	14	TRBD1	CASSIGQENGELFF	TGTGCCAGTAGTATCGGACAGGAGAACGGGGAGCTGTTTTTT
TRBV6-1	TRBJ1-2	-	13	-	CASSEVADYGYTF	TGTGCCAGCAGTGAAGTGGCAGATTATGGCTACACCTTC
TRBV14	TRBJ2-2	-	16	TRBD1	CASRPGTGDIPGELFF	TGTGCCAGCAGGCCCGGGACAGGGGATATACCCGGGGAGCTGTTTTTT